These 13 T cell receptor beta chains came from one sample sequenced in a study of T cells after yellow fever vaccination (dated by TCRdb to the late 2010s). Read against the paper, the sample's treatment or condition label means: live attenuated yellow fever vaccine strain. Libraries were built with 5' RACE. The data were produced on an Illumina HiSeq 2500. TCRdb's own reprocessing of the public reads used fastp at Q25 and MiXCR and kept productive beta chains. Here each entry gathers all rows of one CDR3 protein and keeps the most common genes and DNA. The sample contains under 150,000 distinct CDR3 sequences, over 7% of them found a single time. Of the sample, 0.55% to 0.9% is held by the ten largest clones. The sample here was CD4+ T cells sorted from PBMCs, taken 5 days after the yellow fever booster vaccination. The origin of the receptors is a man aged 25-45 years who received the YFV17D yellow fever vaccine.

This clonotype appeared many times. The J gene is TRBJ1-5, the V gene TRBV28, with TRBD1 matching over 9 bases. This CDR3 has 14 amino acids. CDR1 is MDHEN and CDR2 is SYDVKM in the germline V gene. The J segment lost 9 bases and the V segment lost 2 bases, leaving 5 bases of the junction unmatched. CDR3 bases: TGTGCCAGCAGTTTAACAGGGGGCAAGAGGCCCCAGCATTTT. It yields the protein CASSLTGGKRPQHF.

This clonotype was detected ten times or more. The DNA for the CDR3 is TGCAGTGCTCGGGGGACGTATAATTCACCCCTCCACTTT. Protein product: CSARGTYNSPLHF. This chain joins TRBV20-1 and TRBJ1-6; possible D gene TRBD1, 5 bases. The V gene lost 5 bases and the J gene lost 4 bases, with 9 bases spanning the gap. This CDR3 has 13 residues. In germline, CDR1 is DFQATT, CDR2 SNEGSKA (reference sequence).

This clonotype was counted many times. The chain employs TRBV29-1 and TRBJ1-1; D gene ambiguous. V lost 5 bases to trimming and J lost 0 bases, with 7 bases between them. The CDR3 is 12 amino acids. Germline CDR1 reads SQVTM; CDR2 reads ANQGSEA. CDR3 sequence reads: CSVCSLNTEAFF. CDR3 in DNA: TGCAGCGTTTGTTCGTTGAACACTGAAGCTTTCTTT.

The table lists this clonotype with many counts. The V gene is TRBV12-3 or TRBV12-4, the J gene TRBJ1-2; D is possibly TRBD1 (5 bases). Deletions cut 2 bases from V and 4 bases from J, with 8 bases between. CDR3 length equals 13 residues. CDR3 in DNA: TGTGCCAGCAGTTTACGGGGGATCTATGGCTACACCTTC. Encoded protein: CASSLRGIYGYTF.

Ten or more counts support this clonotype. The V call is TRBV19, the J call TRBJ2-2; no reliable D call. The germline V and J ends were trimmed by 6 bases and 1 base, with 3 bases remaining between them. The CDR3 runs 12 residues. Germline V gives CDR1 LNHDA, CDR2 SQIVND (reference sequence). In DNA form, the CDR3 reads TGTGCCAGTAGGGAGAACACCGGGGAGCTGTTTTTT. Its translation is CASRENTGELFF.

This clonotype was seen repeatedly, ten times or more. This rearrangement joins TRBV20-1 to TRBJ2-3, with TRBD1 identical over 9 bases. This CDR3 region has 15 residues. CDR1 and CDR2 from the germline V gene are DFQATT and SNEGSKA (reference sequence). With 6 bases clipped from V and 4 bases from J, the junction kept 11 bases outside the gene matches. CDR3 amino acids: CSANDRGNFPDTQYF. The CDR3 coding sequence is TGCAGTGCAAACGACAGGGGGAATTTTCCAGATACGCAGTATTTT.

This clonotype was detected many times. The rearrangement joins TRBV11-2 to TRBJ1-1; D perhaps matches TRBD1 (6 bases). V lost 0 bases and J lost 7, with 15 bases in between. The germline V gene encodes CDR1 SGHAT and CDR2 FQNNGV. The CDR3 is made up of 15 amino acids. CDR3 amino acids: CASSLEGARFNEAFF. CDR3 in DNA: TGTGCCAGCAGCTTAGAGGGGGCTAGGTTTAATGAAGCTTTCTTT.

This clonotype showed up just a few times. The J gene is TRBJ2-5, the V gene TRBV5-1, with 7 bases matching TRBD2. Looked up from germline, CDR1 is SGHRS and CDR2 is YFSETQ. V shed 6 bases and J 5 bases; nucleotides not matched to a gene: 16. There are 16 residues in the CDR3. Written as DNA, the CDR3 is TGCGCCAGCATCCCTAGACTCGGGAGGCCGGGGGAGACCCAGTACTTC. It specifies CASIPRLGRPGETQYF.

This clonotype has just a few counts. The chain recombines TRBV20-1 with TRBJ2-5; 10 positions match TRBD1. This CDR3 has 16 residues. The ends lost 3 bases at V and 5 bases at J; junction bases unmatched: 12. Germline CDR1 DFQATT, CDR2 SNEGSKA (reference sequence). CDR3 amino acids: CSASDWRGQGLETQYF. CDR3 bases: TGCAGTGCTAGCGACTGGAGGGGACAGGGGTTGGAGACCCAGTACTTC.

A few counts support this clonotype. This chain links TRBV30 with TRBJ2-6; D not certain. V was pared by 5 bases and J by 4 bases, with 12 bases between. CDR1 is GTSNPN, CDR2 SVGIG, per germline (reference sequence). The CDR3 covers 14 residues. DNA of the CDR3: TGTGCCTGGGCCCAGCATTTGGGGGCCAACGTCCTGACTTTC. Its protein product is CAWAQHLGANVLTF.

This clonotype was seen ten or more times. This sequence joins TRBV5-1 and TRBJ2-3; D is possibly TRBD2 (5 bases). This CDR3 contains 13 residues. CDR1 and CDR2 (germline): SGHRS, YFSETQ. Trimming removed 0 bases from V and 5 bases from J, with 7 bases in between. The DNA of the CDR3 is TGCGCCAGCAGCTTGGTGAGGGAAGATACGCAGTATTTT. It is translated as CASSLVREDTQYF.

This sequence joins TRBV5-5 and TRBJ2-7; 11 positions agree with TRBD2. The CDR3 totals 15 residues. V shed 0 bases and J 3 bases; nucleotides not matched to a gene: 2. Germline assignment: CDR1 SGHKS and CDR2 YYEKEE (reference sequence). Here the CDR3 reads CASSLVGTSGYEQYF. CDR3 coding DNA: TGTGCCAGCAGCTTGGTGGGGACTAGCGGCTACGAGCAGTACTTC.

This clonotype was picked up many times. The gene calls are TRBV20-1 and TRBJ1-1; a possible D gene is TRBD1 (5 bases). CDR3 length: 14 residues. CDR1 is DFQATT and CDR2 is SNEGSKA in the germline V gene (reference sequence). V was cut by 8 bases and J by 1 base, with 17 bases left in between. CDR3 coding DNA: TGCAGTATAAAACAAAGGGGTTCGAACACTGAAGCTTTCTTT. This gives the protein CSIKQRGSNTEAFF.